These 18 T cell receptor beta chains were all obtained from the same sample, sequenced in a study of OX40 agonist ivuxolimab in advanced cancers. Using immunoSEQ multiplex PCR, the repertoire was profiled, and TCRdb retains in-frame clones only, with some absent. The sample includes under 70,000 clones, around 87% of them seen just once. The sequenced sample was CD4+ or CD8+ T cells sorted from blood, obtained in a trial of the OX40 agonist ivuxolimab. All receptors come from an adult with an advanced solid tumor such as melanoma, head and neck, liver or kidney cancer.

CDR3 region: CASSPVGPAPYEQYF. In nucleotides, the CDR3 is TGTGCCAGCAGTCCCGTCGGGCCGGCTCCCTACGAGCAGTACTTC. V and J are TRBV28 and TRBJ2-7; D is uncertain. Trimming pared 5 bases from V and 2 bases from J, leaving 16 bases between. CDR1 and CDR2 from the germline V gene are MDHEN and SYDVKM. The CDR3 is 15 amino acids.

The chain carries TRBV27 and TRBJ2-7; the D gene is possibly TRBD2 (6 bases). The CDR3 is 16 residues long. V lost 3 bases and J 0 bases, leaving 15 bases between the germline ends. Germline V CDR1 and CDR2: MNHEY, SMNVEV (reference sequence). The CDR3 bases are TGTGCCAGCAGTTTGACTAGTGGGGACCGCTCCTACGAGCAGTACTTC. This encodes CASSLTSGDRSYEQYF.

The rearrangement joins TRBV6-6 to TRBJ1-5; TRBD1 aligns across 7 bases. Trimming took 0 bases from V and 7 from J; bases not matched to a gene: 6. Per germline, CDR1 MNHNY and CDR2 SVGAGI (reference sequence). The CDR3 covers 15 residues. This chain's CDR3 is CASSYSRGGDQPQHF. CDR3 DNA sequence: TGTGCCAGCAGTTACTCTCGAGGGGGCGACCAGCCCCAGCATTTT.

The chain uses TRBV13 and TRBJ2-7; weak D call: TRBD1 (7 bases). Germline V gene data show CDR1 as PRHDT and CDR2 as FYEKMQ (reference sequence). The CDR3 extends over 14 amino acids. Trimming took 8 bases from V and 7 from J, leaving 21 bases between them. The CDR3 region has the DNA TGTGCCAGCGGGCCGGAGGGGGCCAGGAGGGAGCAGTACTTC. Amino acids: CASGPEGARREQYF.

The table lists this clone with a few counts. The chain has TRBV4-2 and TRBJ1-2, with 9 positions matching TRBD1. Per germline, CDR1 LGHNA and CDR2 YNFKEQ. CDR3 length: 18 amino acids. Trimming cost V 2 bases and J 4 bases; bases outside gene matches: 14. CDR3 nucleotide sequence: TGTGCCAGCAGCCAAACCAAAGGGGAGGGACAGGGCCTCTATGGCTACACCTTC. It yields the protein CASSQTKGEGQGLYGYTF.

V and J are TRBV19 and TRBJ2-7; D perhaps matches TRBD2 (5 bases). The V gene lost 1 base and the J gene lost 3 bases, with 13 bases spanning the gap. Germline values: CDR1 LNHDA, CDR2 SQIVND (reference sequence). This CDR3 contains 15 residues. Here the CDR3 DNA reads TGTGCCAGTAGTATAGGGGCAGAGGGAAGCTACGAGCAGTACTTC. It codes for CASSIGAEGSYEQYF. The whole variable domain, remainder taken from reference TRBV19 and TRBJ2-7, is DGGITQSPKYLFRKEGQNVTLSCEQNLNHDAMYWYRQDPGQGLRLIYYSQIVNDFQKGDIAEGYSVSREKKESFPLTVTSAQKNPTAFYLCASSIGAEGSYEQYFGPGTRLTVT.

CDR3 nucleotides: TGTGCCAGCAGTTTCGGGGGGAGGACGAACGAGCAGTACTTC. Translating gives CASSFGGRTNEQYF. The V and J genes are TRBV27 and TRBJ2-7, with TRBD2 identical over 7 bases. J lost 5 bases, V lost 3 bases, and 7 bases had no gene match. The CDR3 sequence is 14 residues long. Germline V gene sequence: CDR1 MNHEY, CDR2 SMNVEV (reference sequence).

The V gene is TRBV7-8, the J gene TRBJ2-7; 12 bases match TRBD1. Germline CDR1 is SGHVS and CDR2 is FQNEAQ. Losses at the gene ends were 2 bases for V and 7 bases for J; bases not matched to a gene: 6. CDR3 length equals 15 residues. Written as DNA, the CDR3 is TGTGCCAGCAGCTTACCGGGACAGGGGGCAGAGGAGCAGTACTTC. It translates to CASSLPGQGAEEQYF.

J is TRBJ1-1 and V is TRBV6-6; perhaps TRBD1 as D (6 bases). The V gene's germline CDR1 is MNHNY and CDR2 SVGAGI (reference sequence). V shed 0 bases and J shed 0 bases, with 8 bases lying between them. The CDR3 contains 15 residues. CDR3 DNA sequence: TGTGCCAGCAGTTACTCGCCAGGGGTGAACACTGAAGCTTTCTTT. Its protein is CASSYSPGVNTEAFF.

The V call is TRBV5-4, the J call TRBJ1-2; 12 nucleotides line up with TRBD1. Germline CDR1 reads SGHNT; CDR2 reads YYREEE (reference sequence). With 4 bases clipped from V and 6 bases from J, the junction kept 4 bases outside the gene matches. The CDR3 has 14 amino acids. In DNA form, the CDR3 reads TGTGCCAGCAGCCCGGGACAGGGGGCAGATGGCTACACCTTC. This sequence encodes CASSPGQGADGYTF.

The gene calls are TRBV15 and TRBJ2-1, with D maybe TRBD2 (7 bases). The V gene's germline CDR1 is LNHNV and CDR2 YYDKDF (reference sequence). This CDR3 contains 18 residues. V was trimmed by 5 bases and J by 5 bases, leaving 25 bases between them. The CDR3 region has the DNA TGTGCCACCAGCGGACAAGGCTTAGTGGGGGGGCTAGACAATGAGCAGTTCTTC. This codes for CATSGQGLVGGLDNEQFF.

The chain joins TRBV10-3 to TRBJ1-5; a possible D gene is TRBD1 (5 bases). Looked up from germline, CDR1 is ENHRY and CDR2 is SYGVKD. V was trimmed by 5 bases and J by 5 bases, leaving 19 bases between them. The CDR3 has 16 amino acids. The CDR3 region is CAISPDRNQGHQPQHF. The CDR3 bases are TGTGCCATCAGTCCTGACAGAAACCAAGGCCATCAGCCCCAGCATTTT.

This chain connects TRBV11-3 to TRBJ1-1; D is perhaps TRBD1 (6 bases). CDR3 length equals 13 residues. CDR1 is SGHNT and CDR2 is YENEEA in the germline V gene. V shed 3 bases and J shed 5 bases, with 10 bases lying between them. In DNA form, the CDR3 reads TGTGCCAGCAGCTTCATTAGGGGGACTGAAGCTTTCTTT. Translating gives CASSFIRGTEAFF.

The CDR3 DNA reads TGTGCCAGTAGCCTTCGAAACGATGGGTTCGACACCATATATTTT. Translating gives CASSLRNDGFDTIYF. The rearrangement links TRBV19 to TRBJ1-3; D gene unclear. Germline V gives CDR1 LNHDA, CDR2 SQIVND (reference sequence). The CDR3 consists of 15 residues. V was pared by 6 bases and J by 8 bases, with 20 bases between.

The V gene is TRBV4-1, the J gene TRBJ2-1; 9 bases are a match to TRBD2. The CDR3 covers 16 residues. V dropped 0 bases and J dropped 7; count of bases not matched to a gene: 7. Germline CDR1 and CDR2: MGHRA and YSYEKL. CDR3: CASSQDWGLARNEQFF. Written as DNA, the CDR3 is TGCGCCAGCAGCCAAGATTGGGGACTAGCCCGTAATGAGCAGTTCTTC.

CDR3 nucleotides: TGTGCCAGCTCACCACCAACAATAGTAAGGGACGGCGACCCCTACGAGCAGTACTTC. This gives the protein CASSPPTIVRDGDPYEQYF. V is TRBV18 and J is TRBJ2-7, with D perhaps matching TRBD1 or TRBD2 (5 bases each). V was trimmed by 0 bases and J by 2 bases, leaving 23 bases between them. Germline loops: CDR1 KGHSH, CDR2 LQKENI. CDR3 size: 19 residues.

The chain links TRBV27 to TRBJ2-7; D could derive from TRBD1 or TRBD2 (5 bases each). The CDR3 totals 17 residues. The V end lost 8 bases, the J end lost 7 bases, and 30 bases lay between the germline ends. Per germline, CDR1 MNHEY and CDR2 SMNVEV (reference sequence). Here the CDR3 reads CASFAVGVGHGIREQYF. CDR3 nucleotide sequence: TGTGCCAGCTTTGCTGTGGGAGTTGGACATGGGATACGGGAGCAGTACTTC.

The chain employs TRBV11-2 and TRBJ2-1; D is unclear. From germline, CDR1 is SGHAT and CDR2 FQNNGV. The V end lost 6 bases, the J end lost 6 bases, and 9 bases lay between the germline ends. This CDR3 is 12 amino acids long. The CDR3 protein is CASSLAGNEQFF. In DNA, the CDR3 is TGTGCCAGCAGTTTGGCCGGCAATGAGCAGTTCTTC.